This T cell receptor (beta chain) emerged from a study of OX40 agonist ivuxolimab in advanced cancers. The assay was immunoSEQ multiplex PCR, and TCRdb's table has in-frame clones only and misses some. The profile shows roughly 50,000 clones, approximately 90% of them singletons. The CDR3 runs to 14 residues. Germline CDR1 and CDR2: MNHEY and SMNVEV (reference sequence). V dropped 8 bases and J dropped 3 bases, with 16 bases sitting between them. The chain uses TRBV27 and TRBJ1-2; a weak D match, TRBD1 (6 bases). The source was CD4+ or CD8+ T cells sorted from blood, collected in a trial of the OX40 agonist ivuxolimab. This sequence originates from an adult with an advanced solid tumor such as melanoma, head and neck, liver or kidney cancer. The CDR3 nucleotides are TGTGCCAGCGGGGAATACAGGGCGGACTATGGCTACACCTTC. It specifies CASGEYRADYGYTF.